The T cell receptor (beta chain) described here comes from a study of low-dose radiotherapy and immunotherapy resistance in tumors. This clonotype was found many times. The time point here: before trial treatment. Enrollment required an advanced solid tumor negative for tumor-infiltrating lymphocytes. The authors amplified TCRs for about 18 PCR cycles with a constant-region primer and a V-primer adapter. TCRdb itself ran the reads through MiXCR, one entry per CDR3 protein. In the table there are tens of thousands of distinct CDR3 sequences, approximately 10% of which are singletons. The CDR3 has 15 amino acids. The germline V gene has CDR1 SGHTA and CDR2 FQGTGA. J lost 5 bases, V lost 2 bases, and 5 bases had no gene match.

Sample: PBMCs, taken before treatment. The sequence was collected from a female donor with ovarian cancer. The chain is built from TRBV7-3 and TRBJ2-1, with 8 bases identical to TRBD2. The CDR3 is CASSLGLAGHNEQFF. In nucleotides, the CDR3 is TGTGCCAGCAGCTTAGGGCTAGCGGGCCACAATGAGCAGTTCTTC.